This T cell receptor beta chain was profiled in a study of beta chain features in type 1 diabetes. Study-wide results and limits: Sequencing the cDNA could make cells with high TCR expression show up more than they should. TCRB rearrangement may or may not be influenced by HLA type; here this remained unresolved.

Sorting produced populations that all topped 98% purity. The germline CDR1 and CDR2 sequences are MDHEN and SYDVKM. The germline V and J ends were trimmed by 8 bases and 0 bases, with 21 bases remaining between them. This CDR3 has 17 amino acids. Every bit of the isolated RNA underwent reverse transcription, so sequencing read expressed TCRB transcripts. Using immunoSEQ multiplex PCR, the repertoire was profiled, and TCRdb retains in-frame clones only, with some absent. Of fewer than 500,000 clones detected, approximately 15% appear once; the ten largest clones hold about 0.034%. In this sample, this clone turned up a few times. No antigen is known for it.

Specimen: naive CD4+ T cells from blood. This clonotype was obtained from a man younger than 45 in good health. This chain connects TRBV28 to TRBJ2-3; a possible D gene is TRBD1 (6 bases). CDR3 region: CASVTQGLGTSTDTQYF. The CDR3, as DNA: TGTGCCAGCGTAACACAGGGTCTGGGCACTAGCACAGATACGCAGTATTTT.